The rows below give T cell receptor beta chains drawn from one sample of a study of T cell responses to AZD1222 COVID-19 vaccine. Measured with immunoSEQ multiplex PCR; TCRdb has only the in-frame clones, and not every one. This table holds approximately 190,000 clones, more than 75% found once. The specimen comprised peripheral blood, sampled on day 0 of AZD1222 vaccination. Source of these receptors: an adult in good health. Both conserved end residues are part of each CDR3. The D gene is left open where the match is weak. Size tells how often a clone was seen (once, few, many) or the class of an expanded clone, and some rows leave it out.

D: TRBD1
V: TRBV6-2/TRBV6-3
J: TRBJ1-1
size: once
CDR3: CASSYATGTGVGDTEAFF
DNA: TGTGCCAGCAGTTACGCAACCGGGACAGGGGTCGGGGACACTGAAGCTTTCTTT

D: -
V: TRBV7-9
J: TRBJ2-7
size: few
CDR3: CASSPSSGHDAYEQYF
DNA: TGTGCCAGCAGCCCAAGTTCGGGACACGATGCCTACGAGCAGTACTTC

D: -
V: TRBV7-9
J: TRBJ1-2
size: -
CDR3: CASSFAESYGYTF
DNA: TGTGCCAGCAGCTTCGCTGAAAGCTATGGCTACACCTTC

D: TRBD1
V: TRBV4-1
J: TRBJ2-3
size: -
CDR3: CASSLWTGTDTQYF
DNA: TGCGCCAGCAGCCTTTGGACAGGGACAGATACGCAGTATTTT

D: TRBD2
V: TRBV7-8
J: TRBJ2-7
size: many
CDR3: CASSLLGLAGSYEQYF
DNA: TGTGCCAGCAGCTTACTCGGACTAGCGGGATCCTACGAGCAGTACTTC

D: -
V: TRBV6-5
J: TRBJ1-4
size: few
CDR3: CASTPANEKLFF
DNA: TGTGCCAGCACGCCAGCTAATGAAAAACTGTTTTTT

D: -
V: TRBV4-3
J: TRBJ1-2
size: -
CDR3: CASSQGLGENYGYTF
DNA: TGCGCCAGCAGCCAAGGATTAGGAGAAAACTATGGCTACACCTTC

D: -
V: TRBV3-1/TRBV3-2
J: TRBJ2-7
size: -
CDR3: CASSQDAGTRPLYEQYF
DNA: TGTGCCAGCAGCCAAGACGCCGGGACAAGGCCCCTATACGAGCAGTACTTC

D: TRBD1
V: TRBV2
J: TRBJ1-1
size: -
CDR3: CASRGVEGAEAFF
DNA: TGTGCCAGCAGGGGGGTTGAGGGGGCGGAAGCTTTCTTT

D: -
V: TRBV11-2
J: TRBJ2-5
size: -
CDR3: CASSSVPESTGLKETQYF
DNA: TGTGCCAGCAGCTCCGTGCCGGAGTCGACAGGCCTCAAGGAGACCCAGTACTTC

D: -
V: TRBV13
J: TRBJ2-7
size: -
CDR3: CASSLPKGEQYF
DNA: TGTGCCAGCAGCCTACCGAAAGGAGAGCAGTACTTC

D: -
V: TRBV5-8
J: TRBJ1-5
size: once
CDR3: CASSSGGGIRPQHF
DNA: TGTGCCAGCAGCTCGGGGGGAGGGATAAGGCCCCAGCATTTT

D: TRBD1
V: TRBV27
J: TRBJ2-1
size: -
CDR3: CASSLPDRGWDEQFF
DNA: TGTGCCAGCAGTTTACCCGACAGGGGATGGGATGAGCAGTTCTTC

D: -
V: TRBV3-1/TRBV3-2
J: TRBJ2-5
size: once
CDR3: CASSRRDATVQETQYF
DNA: TGTGCCAGCAGCCGCCGGGACGCAACAGTCCAAGAGACCCAGTACTTC

D: -
V: TRBV19
J: TRBJ2-7
size: few
CDR3: CASSISMEGEQYF
DNA: TGTGCCAGTAGTATATCTATGGAAGGGGAGCAGTACTTC

D: TRBD2
V: TRBV10-3
J: TRBJ2-7
size: -
CDR3: CVRERERAEQYF
DNA: TGTGTCAGAGAGCGGGAGAGGGCCGAGCAGTACTTC